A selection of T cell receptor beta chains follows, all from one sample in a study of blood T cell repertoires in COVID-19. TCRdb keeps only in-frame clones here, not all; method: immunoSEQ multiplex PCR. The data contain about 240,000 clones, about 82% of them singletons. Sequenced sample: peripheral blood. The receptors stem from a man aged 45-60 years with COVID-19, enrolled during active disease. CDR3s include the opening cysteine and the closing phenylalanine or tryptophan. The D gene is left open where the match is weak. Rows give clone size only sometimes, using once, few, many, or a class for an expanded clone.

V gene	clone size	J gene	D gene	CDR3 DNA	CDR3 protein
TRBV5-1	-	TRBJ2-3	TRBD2	TGCGCCAGCAGTATTAGCGGGGGGGCCCCTACGCAGTATTTT	CASSISGGAPTQYF
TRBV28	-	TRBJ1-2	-	TGTGCCAGCTCTACCCCCGACAGCCTTCGGGGCTACACCTTC	CASSTPDSLRGYTF
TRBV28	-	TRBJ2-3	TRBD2	TGTGCCAGCAGTTGGACTAGCGGGATGCCAGATACGCAGTATTTT	CASSWTSGMPDTQYF
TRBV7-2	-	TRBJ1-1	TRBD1	TGTGCCGTTAAACAAGGGGGGACAGTTAACACTGAAGCTTTCTTT	CAVKQGGTVNTEAFF
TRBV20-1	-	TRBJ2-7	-	TGCAGTGCTAGAAGGGGTTACGAGCAGTACTTC	CSARRGYEQYF
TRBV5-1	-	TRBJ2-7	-	TGCGCCAGCAGCTCCCCTGGGACATGGTACGAGCAGTACTTC	CASSSPGTWYEQYF
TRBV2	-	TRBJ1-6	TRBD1	TGTGCCAGCAGTGAGTCGACAGGGAGTTCACCCCTCCACTTT	CASSESTGSSPLHF
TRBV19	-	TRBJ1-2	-	TGTGCCAGTATCCCAACCGACAGGAGCCAGATACATCACTATGGCTACACCTTC	CASIPTDRSQIHHYGYTF
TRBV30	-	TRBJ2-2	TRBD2	TGTGCCTGCCTCGGGGCGGGGGGTTTCGCCGGGGAGCTGTTTTTT	CACLGAGGFAGELFF
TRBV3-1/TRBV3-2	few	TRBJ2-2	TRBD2	TGTGCCAGCAATGCGGGGGGAGGGACCGGGGAGCTGTTTTTT	CASNAGGGTGELFF
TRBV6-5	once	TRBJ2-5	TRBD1	TGTGCCAGCAGTCAACAGGGGGGCCGTGAGACCCAGTACTTC	CASSQQGGRETQYF
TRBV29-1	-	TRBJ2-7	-	TGCAGCGTTGGCGGGCGGGGGCCCTCCTACGAGCAGTACTTC	CSVGGRGPSYEQYF
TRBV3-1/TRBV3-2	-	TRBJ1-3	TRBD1	TGTGCCAGCAGCCAAGAGGTCGGACAGGGGCGGGACACCATATATTTT	CASSQEVGQGRDTIYF
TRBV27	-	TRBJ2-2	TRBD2	TGTGCCAGCAGTTTTAGGACTAGCTTGAACACCGGGGAGCTGTTTTTT	CASSFRTSLNTGELFF
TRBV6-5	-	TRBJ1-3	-	TGTGCCAGCAGAGACAGCTCTGGAAACACCATATATTTT	CASRDSSGNTIYF
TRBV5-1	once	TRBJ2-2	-	TGCGCCAGCAGATCTGGGGGGAAAAAAACCGGGGAGCTGTTTTTT	CASRSGGKKTGELFF
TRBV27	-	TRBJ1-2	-	TGTGCCAGCAGTTTTCGGCAGGGTCATGGCTACACCTTC	CASSFRQGHGYTF
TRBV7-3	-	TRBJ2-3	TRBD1	TGTGCCAGCAGCTTAAGACAGGGGGCGGCAGATACGCAGTATTTT	CASSLRQGAADTQYF
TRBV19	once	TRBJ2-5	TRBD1	TGTGCCAGTAGTATCCGACAGGGACGAGAGACCCAGTACTTC	CASSIRQGRETQYF
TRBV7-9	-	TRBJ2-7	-	TGTGCCAGCACCCCATTGGCGGGGCCCTACGAGCAGTACTTC	CASTPLAGPYEQYF
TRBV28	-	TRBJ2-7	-	TGTGCCGCCAAAAGCGCAGCTCCCCCCTACGAGCAGTACTTC	CAAKSAAPPYEQYF
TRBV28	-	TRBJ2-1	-	TGTGCCAGCAGTTTAAGCGGGAATGAGCAGTTCTTC	CASSLSGNEQFF
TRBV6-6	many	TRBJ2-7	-	TGTGCCAGCAGCACAAATACCCTGGAGCAGTACTTC	CASSTNTLEQYF
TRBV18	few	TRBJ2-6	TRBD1	TGTGCCAGCTCACCACCGACAGGGCTCACTGGGGCCAACGTCCTGACTTTC	CASSPPTGLTGANVLTF
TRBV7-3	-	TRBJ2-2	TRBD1	TGTGCCAGCAGCCCTCCCGGGACAGGGGCCGGGGAGCTGTTTTTT	CASSPPGTGAGELFF
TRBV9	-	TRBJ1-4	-	TGTGCCAGCAGCCCCGGGGGGGCGGAAAAACTGTTTTTT	CASSPGGAEKLFF
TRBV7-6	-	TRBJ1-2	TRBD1	TGTGCCAGCAGCTTAGGCCGACAGGGCGGCGATGGCTACACCTTC	CASSLGRQGGDGYTF
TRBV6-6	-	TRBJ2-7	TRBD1	TGTGCCAGCAGTTGGGACAGGAGCTCCTACGAGCAGTACTTC	CASSWDRSSYEQYF
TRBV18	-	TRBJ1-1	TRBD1	TGTGCCAGCTCACCTGGGACAGGCAAACTGAACACTGAAGCTTTCTTT	CASSPGTGKLNTEAFF
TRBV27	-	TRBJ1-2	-	TGTGCCAGCAGTTTAGGGCTTGGTAATGGCTACACCTTC	CASSLGLGNGYTF
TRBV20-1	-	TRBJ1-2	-	TGCAGTGCTAGTTCCTCCGGACAATATGGCTACACCTTC	CSASSSGQYGYTF
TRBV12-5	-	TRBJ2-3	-	TGTGCTAGTGGTTTCTTCGGGGATACGCAGTATTTT	CASGFFGDTQYF
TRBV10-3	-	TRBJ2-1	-	TGTGCCATCAGTGAGTCTGCAGTCCTCTCCTACAATGAGCAGTTCTTC	CAISESAVLSYNEQFF
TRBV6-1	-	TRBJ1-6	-	TGTGCCAGCAGTGATTTTATTGCGTCTTCACCCCTCCACTTT	CASSDFIASSPLHF
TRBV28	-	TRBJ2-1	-	TGTGCCAGCAGTCGATATCAGGGCTATGAGCAGTTCTTC	CASSRYQGYEQFF